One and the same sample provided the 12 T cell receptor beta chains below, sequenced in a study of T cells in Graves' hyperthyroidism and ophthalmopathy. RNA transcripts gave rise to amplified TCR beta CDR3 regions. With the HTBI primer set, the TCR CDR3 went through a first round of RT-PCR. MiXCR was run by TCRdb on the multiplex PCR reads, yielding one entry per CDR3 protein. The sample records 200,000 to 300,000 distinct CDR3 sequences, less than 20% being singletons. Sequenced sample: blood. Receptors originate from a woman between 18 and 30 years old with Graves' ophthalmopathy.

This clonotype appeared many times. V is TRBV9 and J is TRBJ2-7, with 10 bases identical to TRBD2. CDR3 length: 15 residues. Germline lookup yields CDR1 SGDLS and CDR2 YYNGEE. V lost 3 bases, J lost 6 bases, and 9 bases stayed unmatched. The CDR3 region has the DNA TGTGCCAGCAGCGCAGAAGCGGGAGGGCGTGTCGAGCAGTACTTC. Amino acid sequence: CASSAEAGGRVEQYF.

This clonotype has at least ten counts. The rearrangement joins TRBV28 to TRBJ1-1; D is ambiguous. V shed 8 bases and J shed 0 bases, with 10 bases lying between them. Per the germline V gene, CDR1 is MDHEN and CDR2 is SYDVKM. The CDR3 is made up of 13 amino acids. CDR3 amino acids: CASLGGLNTEAFF. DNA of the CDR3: TGTGCCAGCCTCGGCGGACTGAACACTGAAGCTTTCTTT.

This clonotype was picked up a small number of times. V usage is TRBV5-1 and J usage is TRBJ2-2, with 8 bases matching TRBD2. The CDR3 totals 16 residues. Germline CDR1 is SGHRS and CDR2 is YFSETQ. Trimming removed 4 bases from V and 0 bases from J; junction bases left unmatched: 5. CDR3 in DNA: TGCGCCAGCAGCCGCCGCGGGGGGTCGAACACCGGGGAGCTGTTTTTT. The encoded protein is CASSRRGGSNTGELFF.

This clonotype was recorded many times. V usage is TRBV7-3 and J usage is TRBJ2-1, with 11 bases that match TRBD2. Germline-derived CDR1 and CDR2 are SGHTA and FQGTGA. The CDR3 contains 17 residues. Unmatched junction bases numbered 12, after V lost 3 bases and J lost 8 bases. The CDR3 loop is CASSLGTSGPLGDEQFF. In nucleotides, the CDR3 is TGTGCCAGCAGCTTGGGGACTAGCGGCCCCCTCGGGGATGAGCAGTTCTTC.

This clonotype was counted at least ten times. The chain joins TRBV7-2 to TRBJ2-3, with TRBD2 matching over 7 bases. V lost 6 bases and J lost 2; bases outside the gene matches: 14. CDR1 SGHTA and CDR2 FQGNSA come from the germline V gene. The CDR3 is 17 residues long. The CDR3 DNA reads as TGTGCCAGCAGTTTTCCTAGGGAGGGTGAGATCACAGATACGCAGTATTTT. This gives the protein CASSFPREGEITDTQYF.

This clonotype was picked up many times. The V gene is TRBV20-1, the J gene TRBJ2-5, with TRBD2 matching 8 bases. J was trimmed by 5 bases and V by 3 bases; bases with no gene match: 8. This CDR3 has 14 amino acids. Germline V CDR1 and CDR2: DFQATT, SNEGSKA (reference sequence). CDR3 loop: CSASGGAPMETQYF. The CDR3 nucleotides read TGCAGTGCTAGCGGGGGGGCTCCAATGGAGACCCAGTACTTC.

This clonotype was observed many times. This CDR3 reads CASSPGVGTYEQYF. The CDR3 DNA is TGTGCCAGCAGTCCAGGCGTCGGAACCTACGAGCAGTACTTC. The chain combines TRBV27 with TRBJ2-7; D is undetermined. Germline assignment: CDR1 MNHEY and CDR2 SMNVEV (reference sequence). This CDR3 has 14 amino acids. The germline V and J ends were trimmed by 5 bases and 2 bases, with 13 bases remaining between them.

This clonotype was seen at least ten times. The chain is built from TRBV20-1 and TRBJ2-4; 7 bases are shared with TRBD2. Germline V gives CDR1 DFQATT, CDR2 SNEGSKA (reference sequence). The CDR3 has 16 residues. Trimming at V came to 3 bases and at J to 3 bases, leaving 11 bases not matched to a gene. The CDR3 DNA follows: TGCAGTGCTAGGGGGGACTATTCCCGGGTCAAAAACATTCAGTACTTC. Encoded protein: CSARGDYSRVKNIQYF.

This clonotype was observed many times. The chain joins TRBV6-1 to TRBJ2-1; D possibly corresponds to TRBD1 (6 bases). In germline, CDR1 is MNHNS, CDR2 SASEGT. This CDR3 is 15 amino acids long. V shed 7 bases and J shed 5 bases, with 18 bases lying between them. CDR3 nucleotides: TGTGCCAGCACTGAGCAGGACAGCATAAACAATGAGCAGTTCTTC. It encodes CASTEQDSINNEQFF.

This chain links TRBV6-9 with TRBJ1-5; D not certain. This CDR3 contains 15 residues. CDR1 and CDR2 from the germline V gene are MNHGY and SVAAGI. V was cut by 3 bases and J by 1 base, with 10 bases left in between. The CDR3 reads CASSYEVQSNQPQHF. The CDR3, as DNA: TGTGCCAGCAGTTACGAGGTTCAGAGCAATCAGCCCCAGCATTTT.

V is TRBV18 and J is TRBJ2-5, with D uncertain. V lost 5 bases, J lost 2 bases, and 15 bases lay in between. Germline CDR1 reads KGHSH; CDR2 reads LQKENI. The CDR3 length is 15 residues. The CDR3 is CASSNALDWQETQYF. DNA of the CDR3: TGTGCCAGCTCAAATGCGCTAGACTGGCAAGAGACCCAGTACTTC.

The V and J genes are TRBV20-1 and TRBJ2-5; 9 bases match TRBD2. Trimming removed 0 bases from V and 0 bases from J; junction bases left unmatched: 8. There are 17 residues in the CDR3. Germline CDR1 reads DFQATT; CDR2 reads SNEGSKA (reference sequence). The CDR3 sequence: CSARDHGSGGNQETQYF. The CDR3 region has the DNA TGCAGTGCTAGAGATCATGGTAGCGGGGGCAACCAAGAGACCCAGTACTTC.